The TCR beta chain under discussion was sequenced for a study of T cells after yellow fever vaccination. Study-level information: EM, EMRA, CM and Tscm memory subsets were sorted using CD3, CD45RA, CCR7 and CD95.

This clonotype was seen at least ten times. 5'RACE template switching generated TCR cDNA, adding a universal primer site and UMIs. TCRdb itself ran the 5' RACE reads through MiXCR, one entry per CDR3 protein. The repertoire has over 45,000 distinct CDR3 sequences, about 5.6% of them found once; the top ten carry roughly 28%. Here the sequenced sample was PBMCs, either bulk or a sorted T-cell subset (CD4+, CD8+, memory, or dextramer-sorted; not recorded which), taken on the day of the yellow fever booster vaccination. The receptor comes from a young man who received the YFV17D yellow fever vaccine.

CDR3 loop: CASSFFRAFYEQYF. The CDR3, as DNA: TGTGCCAGCAGTTTCTTCAGGGCGTTTTACGAGCAGTACTTC. The chain joins TRBV12-3 or TRBV12-4 to TRBJ2-7; TRBD1 is a possible D gene (5 bases). Trimming stripped 3 bases from V and 4 bases from J, with 13 bases between. The CDR3 totals 14 residues.